A selection of T cell receptor beta chains follows, all from one sample in a study of shared clonotypes between healthy human individuals. The table came from immunoSEQ multiplex PCR; TCRdb's copy has only in-frame clones and leaves some out. The sample has 550,000 to 850,000 clones; approximately 74% are singletons. What was sequenced was memory CD4+ T cells sorted from blood. Every receptor here comes from a woman aged 25 to 39 in good health. Both conserved end residues are part of each CDR3. The D gene is left open where the match is weak. Some rows have no size entry. The others give once, few or many, or a class for an expanded clone.

CDR3nt: TGTGCCAGCAGTCCGCGGGGTTTGGGCACTGAAGCTTTCTTT
CDR3aa: CASSPRGLGTEAFF
j_gene: TRBJ1-1
v_gene: TRBV2
d_gene: -
abundance: once

CDR3nt: TGTGCCAGCAGGATACGGGGAAACTCTGGAAACACCATATATTTT
CDR3aa: CASRIRGNSGNTIYF
j_gene: TRBJ1-3
v_gene: TRBV6-1
d_gene: -
abundance: -

CDR3nt: TGCGCCAGCAGCTTGCCGGGGGGACAGGTTAGCACAGATACGCAGTATTTT
CDR3aa: CASSLPGGQVSTDTQYF
j_gene: TRBJ2-3
v_gene: TRBV5-1
d_gene: -
abundance: -

CDR3nt: TGTGCCAGCAGTCCGACAGGGTTTAGTGAAAAACTGTTTTTT
CDR3aa: CASSPTGFSEKLFF
j_gene: TRBJ1-4
v_gene: TRBV6-5
d_gene: TRBD1
abundance: few

CDR3nt: TGTGCCAGCACCTTAGTCAATAGCGGGAGTTTTCAGTACTTC
CDR3aa: CASTLVNSGSFQYF
j_gene: TRBJ2-4
v_gene: TRBV6-1
d_gene: TRBD2
abundance: -

CDR3nt: TGCGCCAGCAGCTTAATTGTGGGGACAGGGCTTTCCAATGAGCAGTTCTTC
CDR3aa: CASSLIVGTGLSNEQFF
j_gene: TRBJ2-1
v_gene: TRBV5-1
d_gene: TRBD1
abundance: -

CDR3nt: TGTGCCAGCAGTTTTGCCGGGACTACATACAATGAGCAGTTCTTC
CDR3aa: CASSFAGTTYNEQFF
j_gene: TRBJ2-1
v_gene: TRBV28
d_gene: TRBD2
abundance: -

CDR3nt: TGTGCCAGCAGACCGGGACAGGGAAGATACGAGCAGTACTTC
CDR3aa: CASRPGQGRYEQYF
j_gene: TRBJ2-7
v_gene: TRBV11-2
d_gene: TRBD1
abundance: -

CDR3nt: TGCGCCAGCAGCGCGGGAGTCCTGGAGACCCAGTACTTC
CDR3aa: CASSAGVLETQYF
j_gene: TRBJ2-5
v_gene: TRBV5-1
d_gene: TRBD2
abundance: -

CDR3nt: TGTGCCAGCGGGACAGGGATTTTTCAGCCCCAGCATTTT
CDR3aa: CASGTGIFQPQHF
j_gene: TRBJ1-5
v_gene: TRBV27
d_gene: TRBD1
abundance: -

CDR3nt: TGTGCCAGCAGTGACGGGTTGGGATATGGCTACACCTTC
CDR3aa: CASSDGLGYGYTF
j_gene: TRBJ1-2
v_gene: TRBV6-4
d_gene: -
abundance: -

CDR3nt: TGTGCCAGCAGCGTCCGCAGGGGGAGCACAGATACGCAGTATTTT
CDR3aa: CASSVRRGSTDTQYF
j_gene: TRBJ2-3
v_gene: TRBV9
d_gene: TRBD1
abundance: once

CDR3nt: TGTGCCAGCAGGGACAGGGGTGAAGTCCACGAGCAGTACTTC
CDR3aa: CASRDRGEVHEQYF
j_gene: TRBJ2-7
v_gene: TRBV6-1
d_gene: TRBD1
abundance: -

CDR3nt: TGCAGCGTTGTCGCAGGGAACTCTGGAAACACCATATATTTT
CDR3aa: CSVVAGNSGNTIYF
j_gene: TRBJ1-3
v_gene: TRBV29-1
d_gene: -
abundance: -

CDR3nt: TGCAGTGCACGGACAGATACGCAGTATTTT
CDR3aa: CSARTDTQYF
j_gene: TRBJ2-3
v_gene: TRBV20-1
d_gene: -
abundance: once

CDR3nt: TGTGCCAGCTCACCCTCGTCCCGGCCCTCCTACGAGCAGTACTTC
CDR3aa: CASSPSSRPSYEQYF
j_gene: TRBJ2-7
v_gene: TRBV18
d_gene: -
abundance: -

CDR3nt: TGCGCCAGCTCCAAAGGGGACAATACGAACACCGGGGAGCTGTTTTTT
CDR3aa: CASSKGDNTNTGELFF
j_gene: TRBJ2-2
v_gene: TRBV5-1
d_gene: -
abundance: once

CDR3nt: TGTGCCAGCAGCCAAGATATAGACAGGCGGTTCAGGAACACTGAAGCTTTCTTT
CDR3aa: CASSQDIDRRFRNTEAFF
j_gene: TRBJ1-1
v_gene: TRBV14
d_gene: -
abundance: -

CDR3nt: TGTGCCAGCAGCTTGGGACTACCGAACACCGGGGAGCTGTTTTTT
CDR3aa: CASSLGLPNTGELFF
j_gene: TRBJ2-2
v_gene: TRBV11-2
d_gene: TRBD2
abundance: once

CDR3nt: TGTGCCAGCTCACCACGGAAACCGAACACTGAAGCTTTCTTT
CDR3aa: CASSPRKPNTEAFF
j_gene: TRBJ1-1
v_gene: TRBV18
d_gene: -
abundance: -

CDR3nt: TGTGCCACCAGCAGGGGGTTCGAGGAGCCCCAGCATTTT
CDR3aa: CATSRGFEEPQHF
j_gene: TRBJ1-5
v_gene: TRBV15
d_gene: -
abundance: once

CDR3nt: TGTGCCATCCATTATGTCGCGGGCCCTCCCTCCTACAATGAGCAGTTCTTC
CDR3aa: CAIHYVAGPPSYNEQFF
j_gene: TRBJ2-1
v_gene: TRBV21-1
d_gene: -
abundance: -

CDR3nt: TGTGCCAGCAGCTTACTACTCGGCTATGGCTACACCTTC
CDR3aa: CASSLLLGYGYTF
j_gene: TRBJ1-2
v_gene: TRBV7-9
d_gene: -
abundance: -

CDR3nt: TGTGCCAGCAGCGCGGGACTAGCGGGGGACGGCGTCTCCTACGAGCAGTACTTC
CDR3aa: CASSAGLAGDGVSYEQYF
j_gene: TRBJ2-7
v_gene: TRBV5-5
d_gene: TRBD2
abundance: many

CDR3nt: TGTGCCAGCATTATGACCTACAGGGATGGGCAGTACTTC
CDR3aa: CASIMTYRDGQYF
j_gene: TRBJ2-7
v_gene: TRBV6-1
d_gene: -
abundance: -

CDR3nt: TGCGCCAGCAGCCCCGTTGGGGGGAACACCGGGGAGCTGTTTTTT
CDR3aa: CASSPVGGNTGELFF
j_gene: TRBJ2-2
v_gene: TRBV5-1
d_gene: -
abundance: -

CDR3nt: TGCGCCAGCAGCTTGGGACAGGGCTTGAGCTCCTACGAGCAGTACTTC
CDR3aa: CASSLGQGLSSYEQYF
j_gene: TRBJ2-7
v_gene: TRBV5-1
d_gene: TRBD1
abundance: -

CDR3nt: TGCGCCAGCAGCCCGGCAGGGAGGGGATCTAACTATGGCTACACCTTC
CDR3aa: CASSPAGRGSNYGYTF
j_gene: TRBJ1-2
v_gene: TRBV10-2
d_gene: -
abundance: -

CDR3nt: TGTGCCAGTAGTATTTCCCACCGGGAGACCCAGTACTTC
CDR3aa: CASSISHRETQYF
j_gene: TRBJ2-5
v_gene: TRBV19
d_gene: -
abundance: few